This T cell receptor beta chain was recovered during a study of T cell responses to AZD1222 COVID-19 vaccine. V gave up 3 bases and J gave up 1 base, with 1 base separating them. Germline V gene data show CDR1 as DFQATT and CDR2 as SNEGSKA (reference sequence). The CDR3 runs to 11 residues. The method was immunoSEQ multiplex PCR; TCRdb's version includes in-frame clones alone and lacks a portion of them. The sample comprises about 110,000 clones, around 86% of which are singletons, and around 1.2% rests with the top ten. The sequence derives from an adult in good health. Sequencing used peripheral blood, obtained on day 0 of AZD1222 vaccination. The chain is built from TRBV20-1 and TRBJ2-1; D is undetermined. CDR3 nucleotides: TGCAGTGCTAGTTCCTACAATGAGCAGTTCTTC. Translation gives CSASSYNEQFF.